This T cell receptor beta chain emerged from a study of blood T cell repertoires in COVID-19. Study-wide background: The origin of the acute and convalescent COVID-19 samples was the United States, Italy and Spain. Sources were T cells, B-cell-depleted T cells, or PBMCs; the material itself was cDNA or gDNA.

Per the original methods: Reference gene primer amplification in the assay estimated nucleated cell counts. Profiling relied on immunoSEQ multiplex PCR, and the TCRdb table lists in-frame clones only, not all of them. The DNA was the basis for D and trimming; V, J and clone size are from that table. The sample consists of 210,000 or so clones, 80% to 90% of them appearing once. The study recruited people aged roughly 18 to 95 years across approximately 24 US areas. Germline CDR1 and CDR2: MNHEY and SVGAGI. The CDR3 loop spans 14 amino acids. The J segment lost 4 bases and the V segment lost 7 bases, leaving 8 bases of the junction unmatched.

The sample was PBMCs or T cells enriched from blood (not recorded which). The sequence was collected from a woman aged 25 to 45 who had been exposed to COVID-19. The rearrangement joins TRBV6-5 to TRBJ2-5; 8 bases fit TRBD2. The CDR3 nucleotides read TGTGCCAGCACCCGGGTAGCGGGAACAGAGACCCAGTACTTC. This encodes CASTRVAGTETQYF.